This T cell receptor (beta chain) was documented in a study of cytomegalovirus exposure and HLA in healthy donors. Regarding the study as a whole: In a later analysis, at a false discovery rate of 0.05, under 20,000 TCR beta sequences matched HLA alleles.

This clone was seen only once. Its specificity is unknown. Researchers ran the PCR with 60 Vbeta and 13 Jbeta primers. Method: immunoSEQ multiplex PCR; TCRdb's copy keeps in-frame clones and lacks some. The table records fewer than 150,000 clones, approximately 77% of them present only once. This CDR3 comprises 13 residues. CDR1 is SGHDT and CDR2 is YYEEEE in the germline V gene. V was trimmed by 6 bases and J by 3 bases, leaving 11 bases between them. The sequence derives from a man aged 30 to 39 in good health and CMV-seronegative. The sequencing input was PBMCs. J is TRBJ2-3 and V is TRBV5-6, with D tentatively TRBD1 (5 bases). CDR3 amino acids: CASKPGFTDTQYF. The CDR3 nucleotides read TGTGCCAGCAAGCCAGGGTTTACAGATACGCAGTATTTT.